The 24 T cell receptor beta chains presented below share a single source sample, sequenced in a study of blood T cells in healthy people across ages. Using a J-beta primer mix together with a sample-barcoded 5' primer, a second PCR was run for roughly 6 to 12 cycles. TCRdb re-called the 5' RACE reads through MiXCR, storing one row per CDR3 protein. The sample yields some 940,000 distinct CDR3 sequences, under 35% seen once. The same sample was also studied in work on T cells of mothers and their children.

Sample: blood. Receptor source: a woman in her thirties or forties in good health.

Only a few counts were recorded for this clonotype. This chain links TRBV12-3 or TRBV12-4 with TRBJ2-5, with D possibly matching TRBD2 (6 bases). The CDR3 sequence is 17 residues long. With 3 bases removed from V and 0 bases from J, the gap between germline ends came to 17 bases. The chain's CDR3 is CASSFHSRGLYQETQYF. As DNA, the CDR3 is TGTGCCAGCAGTTTTCATAGTCGTGGACTATACCAAGAGACCCAGTACTTC.

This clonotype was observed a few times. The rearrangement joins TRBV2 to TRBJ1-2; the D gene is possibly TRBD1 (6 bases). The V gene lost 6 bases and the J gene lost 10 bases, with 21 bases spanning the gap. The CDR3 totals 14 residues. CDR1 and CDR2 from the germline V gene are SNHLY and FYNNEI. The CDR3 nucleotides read TGTGCCAGCAGCGTCAGCCGGGACACGGGGTTCTACACCTTC. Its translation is CASSVSRDTGFYTF.

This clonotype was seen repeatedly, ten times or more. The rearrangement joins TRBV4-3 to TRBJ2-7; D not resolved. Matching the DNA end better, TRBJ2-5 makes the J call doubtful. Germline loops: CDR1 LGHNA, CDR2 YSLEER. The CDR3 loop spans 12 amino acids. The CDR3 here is CASSQDGLTQYF. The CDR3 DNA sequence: TGCGCCAGCAGCCAAGACGGGCTGACCCAGTACTTC.

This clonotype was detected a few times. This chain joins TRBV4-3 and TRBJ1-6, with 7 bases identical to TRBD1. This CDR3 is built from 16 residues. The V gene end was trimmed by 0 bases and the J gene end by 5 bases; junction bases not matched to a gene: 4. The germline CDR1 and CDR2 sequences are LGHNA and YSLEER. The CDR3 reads CASSQEMDRNNSPLHF. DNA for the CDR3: TGCGCCAGCAGCCAAGAAATGGACAGGAATAATTCACCCCTCCACTTT.

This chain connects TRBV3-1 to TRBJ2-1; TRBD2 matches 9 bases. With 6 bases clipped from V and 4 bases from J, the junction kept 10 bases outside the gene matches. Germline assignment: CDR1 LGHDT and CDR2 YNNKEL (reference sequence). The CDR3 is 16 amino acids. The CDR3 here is CASSKGRAGGYNEQFF. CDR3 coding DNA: TGTGCCAGCAGTAAAGGACGAGCGGGGGGTTACAATGAGCAGTTCTTC.

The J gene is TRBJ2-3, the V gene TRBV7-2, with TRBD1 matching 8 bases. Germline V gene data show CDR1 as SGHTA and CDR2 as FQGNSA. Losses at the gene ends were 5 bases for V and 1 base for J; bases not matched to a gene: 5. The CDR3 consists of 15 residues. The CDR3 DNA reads TGTGCCAGCAGCCCCACACAGGGGGGCACAGATACGCAGTATTTT. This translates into CASSPTQGGTDTQYF. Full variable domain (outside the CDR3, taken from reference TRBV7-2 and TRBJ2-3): GAGVSQSPSNKVTEKGKDVELRCDPISGHTALYWYRQSLGQGLEFLIYFQGNSAPDKSGLPSDRFSAERTGGSVSTLTIQRTQQEDSAVYLCASSPTQGGTDTQYFGPGTRLTVL.

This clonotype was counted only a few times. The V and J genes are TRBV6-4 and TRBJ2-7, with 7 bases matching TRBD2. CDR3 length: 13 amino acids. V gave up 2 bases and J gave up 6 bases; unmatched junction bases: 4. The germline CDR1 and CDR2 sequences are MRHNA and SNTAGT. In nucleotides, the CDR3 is TGTGCCAGCAGTGACGGGGGGGTCGGCGAGCAGTACTTC. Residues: CASSDGGVGEQYF.

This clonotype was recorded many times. CDR3 region: CASSLWDSASYEQYF. The DNA of the CDR3 is TGTGCCAGCAGTCTCTGGGACAGTGCCTCCTACGAGCAGTACTTC. The V and J genes are TRBV28 and TRBJ2-7; 7 positions agree with TRBD1. Germline loops: CDR1 MDHEN, CDR2 SYDVKM. The CDR3 loop spans 15 amino acids. The trim removed 5 bases at V and 0 bases at J, leaving 7 bases unmatched.

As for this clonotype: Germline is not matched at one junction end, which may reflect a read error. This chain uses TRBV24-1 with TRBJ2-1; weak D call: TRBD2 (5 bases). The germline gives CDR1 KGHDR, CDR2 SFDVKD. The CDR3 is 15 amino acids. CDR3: CAISDRGASYNEQFF. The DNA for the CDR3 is TGTGCCATCAGTGACCGGGGAGCCTCTTACAATGAGCAGTTCTTC.

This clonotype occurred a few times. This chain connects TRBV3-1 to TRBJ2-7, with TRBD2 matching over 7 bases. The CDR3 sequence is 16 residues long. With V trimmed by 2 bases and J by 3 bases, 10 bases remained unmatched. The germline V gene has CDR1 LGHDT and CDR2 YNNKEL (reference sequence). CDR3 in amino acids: CASSQLSGAGDYEQYF. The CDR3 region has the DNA TGTGCCAGCAGCCAATTAAGCGGGGCCGGGGACTACGAGCAGTACTTC.

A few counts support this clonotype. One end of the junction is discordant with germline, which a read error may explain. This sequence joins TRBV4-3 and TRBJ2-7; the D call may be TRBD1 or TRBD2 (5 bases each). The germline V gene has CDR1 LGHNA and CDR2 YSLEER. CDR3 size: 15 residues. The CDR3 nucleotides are TGCGCCAGCAGCCAGGATATGGCCGGGGCCTACGGGCAGTACTTC. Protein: CASSQDMAGAYGQYF.

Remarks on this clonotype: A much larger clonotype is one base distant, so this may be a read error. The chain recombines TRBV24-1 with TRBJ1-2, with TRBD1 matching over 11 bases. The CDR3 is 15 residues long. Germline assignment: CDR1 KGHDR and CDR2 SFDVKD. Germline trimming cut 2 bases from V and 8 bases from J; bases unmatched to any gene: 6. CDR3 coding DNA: TGTGCCACCAGTGATTCTGGGACAGGGGGAACCGGCTACACCTTC. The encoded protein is CATSDSGTGGTGYTF.

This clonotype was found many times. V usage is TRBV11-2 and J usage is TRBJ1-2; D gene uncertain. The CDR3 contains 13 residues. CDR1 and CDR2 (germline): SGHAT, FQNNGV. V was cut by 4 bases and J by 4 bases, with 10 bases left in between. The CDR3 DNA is TGTGCCAGCAGCTCACAACCACTCTATGGCTACACCTTC. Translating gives CASSSQPLYGYTF.

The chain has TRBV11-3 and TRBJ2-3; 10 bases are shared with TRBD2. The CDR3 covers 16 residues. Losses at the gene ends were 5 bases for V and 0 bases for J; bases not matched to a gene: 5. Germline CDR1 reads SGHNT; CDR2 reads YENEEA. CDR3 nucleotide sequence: TGTGCCAGCAGCCGCGTAGCGGGGGGAAGCACAGATACGCAGTATTTT. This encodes CASSRVAGGSTDTQYF.

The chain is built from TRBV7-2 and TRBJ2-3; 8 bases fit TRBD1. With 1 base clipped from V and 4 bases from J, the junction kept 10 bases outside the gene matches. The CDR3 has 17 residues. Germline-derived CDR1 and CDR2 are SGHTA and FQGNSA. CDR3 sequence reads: CASSLVAGGRKADTQYF. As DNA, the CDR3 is TGTGCCAGCAGCTTAGTCGCAGGGGGCCGTAAGGCAGATACGCAGTATTTT. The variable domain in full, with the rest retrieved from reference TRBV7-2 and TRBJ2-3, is GAGVSQSPSNKVTEKGKDVELRCDPISGHTALYWYRQSLGQGLEFLIYFQGNSAPDKSGLPSDRFSAERTGGSVSTLTIQRTQQEDSAVYLCASSLVAGGRKADTQYFGPGTRLTVL.

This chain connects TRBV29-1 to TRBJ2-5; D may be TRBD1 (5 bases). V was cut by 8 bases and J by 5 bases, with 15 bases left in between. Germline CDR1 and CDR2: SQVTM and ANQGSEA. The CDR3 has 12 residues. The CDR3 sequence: CSSLWGRETQYF. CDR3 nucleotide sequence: TGCAGCTCCCTGTGGGGCCGGGAGACCCAGTACTTC.

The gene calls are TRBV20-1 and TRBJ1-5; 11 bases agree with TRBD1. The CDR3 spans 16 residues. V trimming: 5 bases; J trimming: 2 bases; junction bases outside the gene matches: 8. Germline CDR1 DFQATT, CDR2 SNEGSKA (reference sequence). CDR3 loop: CSAWTGGSWGNQPQHF. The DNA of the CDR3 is TGCAGTGCTTGGACAGGGGGCTCATGGGGCAATCAGCCCCAGCATTTT.

CDR3 bases: TGTGCCAGTAGTATTGTAACGGGAAGCACAGATACGCAGTATTTT. Its protein is CASSIVTGSTDTQYF. V gene TRBV19 combines with J gene TRBJ2-3; D is possibly TRBD2 (5 bases). CDR1 and CDR2 (germline): LNHDA, SQIVND (reference sequence). This CDR3 is built from 15 residues. The V and J ends lost 3 bases and 0 bases respectively, with 10 bases between them.

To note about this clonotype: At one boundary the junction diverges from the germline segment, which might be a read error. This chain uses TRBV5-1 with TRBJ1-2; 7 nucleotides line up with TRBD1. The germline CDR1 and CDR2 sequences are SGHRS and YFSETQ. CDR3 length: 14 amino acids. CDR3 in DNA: TGCGCCAGCAGCCCGGGACAGTCTCCCTATGGCTTCACCTTC. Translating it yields CASSPGQSPYGFTF.

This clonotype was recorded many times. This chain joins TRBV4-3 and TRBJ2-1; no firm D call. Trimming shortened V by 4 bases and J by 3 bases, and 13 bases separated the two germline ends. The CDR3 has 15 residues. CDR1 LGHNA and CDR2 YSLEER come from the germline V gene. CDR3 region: CASSPRDGGYNEQFF. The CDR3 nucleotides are TGCGCCAGCAGCCCCCGAGACGGCGGCTACAATGAGCAGTTCTTC.

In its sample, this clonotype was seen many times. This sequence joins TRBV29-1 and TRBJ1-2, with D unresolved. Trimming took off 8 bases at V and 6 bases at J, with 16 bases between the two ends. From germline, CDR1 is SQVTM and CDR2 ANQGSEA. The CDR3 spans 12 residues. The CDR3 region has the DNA TGCAGCTCGGCAGGAGCTTTAGATGGCTACACCTTC. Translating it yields CSSAGALDGYTF.

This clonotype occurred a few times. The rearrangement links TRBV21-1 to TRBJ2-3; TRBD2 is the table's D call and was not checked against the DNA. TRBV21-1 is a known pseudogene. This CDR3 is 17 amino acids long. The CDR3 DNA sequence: TGTGCCAGCAGCAACACTAGCGGGGGGACAATCACAGATACGCAGTATTTT. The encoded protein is CASSNTSGGTITDTQYF.

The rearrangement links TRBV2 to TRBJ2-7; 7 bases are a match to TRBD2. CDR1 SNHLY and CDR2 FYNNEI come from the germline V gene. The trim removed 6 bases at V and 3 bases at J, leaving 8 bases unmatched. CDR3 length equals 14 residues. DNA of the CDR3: TGTGCCAGCAGAGAGAGGGCTAGCGGCTACGAGCAGTACTTC. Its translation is CASRERASGYEQYF.

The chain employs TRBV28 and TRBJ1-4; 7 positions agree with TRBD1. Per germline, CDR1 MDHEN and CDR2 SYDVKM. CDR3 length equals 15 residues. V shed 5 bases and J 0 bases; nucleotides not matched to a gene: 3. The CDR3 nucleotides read TGTGCCAGCAGTGCACAGGGGACAACTAATGAAAAACTGTTTTTT. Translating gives CASSAQGTTNEKLFF.